This T cell receptor beta chain came from a study of blood T cells in healthy people across ages. Drawing of peripheral blood yielded roughly 9.3 milliliters from each donor. Total RNA, at least 6 micrograms per sample, came from PBMCs. Alongside a J-beta primer mix, a sample-barcoded 5' primer served in a second PCR lasting about 6 to 11 cycles. The template-switch adaptor, which had 12 random nucleotides, put a tag on each cDNA molecule. TCRdb processed the 5' RACE reads anew with MiXCR; each CDR3 protein has one entry. This table has about 750,000 distinct CDR3 sequences, about 55% appearing once. Germline CDR1 is LGHDT and CDR2 is YNNKEL (reference sequence). This CDR3 has 13 residues. The germline V and J ends were trimmed by 5 bases and 3 bases, with 10 bases remaining between them.

The genes are TRBV3-1 and TRBJ2-5; D is undetermined. The sequence derives from an elderly man in good health. The source material was blood. The CDR3 nucleotides are TGTGCCAGCAGCGCGTGGGCGGAAGAGACCCAGTACTTC. Its translation is CASSAWAEETQYF.